The 11 T cell receptor beta chains given below trace back to one sample, sequenced in a study of blood T cell repertoires in COVID-19. Generated by immunoSEQ multiplex PCR, the TCRdb table keeps only in-frame clones and is missing some. The sample consists of about 220,000 clones, roughly 85% of them appearing once. The sequencing input was PBMCs or T cells enriched from blood (not recorded which). The receptors shown here come from a middle-aged woman with acute COVID-19.

This clone was found once. This sequence joins TRBV25-1 and TRBJ1-2, with D perhaps matching TRBD1 (5 bases). The germline V gene encodes CDR1 MGHDK and CDR2 SYGVNS. The CDR3 runs 15 residues. V was trimmed by 4 bases and J by 0 bases, leaving 12 bases between them. The CDR3 region is CASSGGGVTNYGYTF. DNA for the CDR3: TGTGCCAGCAGTGGGGGGGGAGTTACTAACTATGGCTACACCTTC.

This rearrangement joins TRBV5-4 to TRBJ1-2, with a weak D call TRBD1 (5 bases). The CDR3 has 16 residues. Germline assignment: CDR1 SGHNT and CDR2 YYREEE (reference sequence). Trimming shortened V by 0 bases and J by 5 bases, and 17 bases separated the two germline ends. The chain's CDR3 is CASSLGASGASYGYTF. CDR3 sequence (DNA): TGTGCCAGCAGCTTGGGGGCTTCTGGGGCTAGTTATGGCTACACCTTC.

The rearrangement joins TRBV27 to TRBJ1-4; no definite D call. The CDR3 loop spans 15 amino acids. V was shortened by 4 bases and J by 3 bases, with 12 bases between the two germline ends. CDR1 is MNHEY and CDR2 is SMNVEV in the germline V gene (reference sequence). In DNA form, the CDR3 reads TGTGCCAGCAGTTCCCAGAGGGTGCCTAATGAAAAACTGTTTTTT. Amino acids: CASSSQRVPNEKLFF.

The genes are TRBV19 and TRBJ1-2; TRBD1 matches at 7 bases. CDR1 is LNHDA and CDR2 is SQIVND in the germline V gene (reference sequence). V lost 8 bases to trimming and J lost 4 bases; unmatched junction nucleotides: 7. The length of the CDR3 is 13 residues. CDR3 sequence reads: CASRQGGGYGYTF. The CDR3 coding sequence is TGTGCCAGTCGACAGGGAGGAGGCTATGGCTACACCTTC.

The rearrangement links TRBV7-8 to TRBJ2-3; 12 bases fit TRBD2. V gave up 3 bases and J gave up 8 bases; unmatched junction bases: 9. Germline V gives CDR1 SGHVS, CDR2 FQNEAQ. The CDR3 extends over 16 amino acids. CDR3 DNA sequence: TGTGCCAGCAGCTTTGTGCTAGCGGGGGGGAAAGGTACGCAGTATTTT. Amino acid sequence: CASSFVLAGGKGTQYF.

The chain couples TRBV6-6 to TRBJ1-5, with 7 nucleotides matching TRBD1. Germline CDR1 MNHNY, CDR2 SVGAGI (reference sequence). The CDR3 is made up of 14 amino acids. J lost 8 bases, V lost 8 bases, and 12 bases had no gene match. Here the CDR3 DNA reads TGTGCCAGCCATTCCCTGGACAGGTGGGAGCCCCAGCATTTT. This codes for CASHSLDRWEPQHF.

This chain joins TRBV4-3 and TRBJ2-1, with 9 nucleotides matching TRBD2. The trim removed 3 bases at V and 9 bases at J, leaving 21 bases unmatched. CDR1 and CDR2 from the germline V gene are LGHNA and YSLEER. CDR3 length: 19 amino acids. This CDR3 reads CASSQLPIGAGGGAVEQFF. CDR3 bases: TGCGCCAGCAGCCAGCTCCCAATCGGGGCCGGCGGGGGGGCGGTTGAGCAGTTCTTC.

The chain uses TRBV27 and TRBJ1-2; TRBD1 agrees at 10 bases. With 6 bases clipped from V and 1 base from J, the junction kept 8 bases outside the gene matches. The germline gives CDR1 MNHEY, CDR2 SMNVEV (reference sequence). This CDR3 contains 16 residues. CDR3 residues: CASRDRDRGYNYGYTF. The CDR3 DNA reads as TGTGCCAGCAGGGACCGGGACAGGGGATATAACTATGGCTACACCTTC.

A few counts support this clone. The V call is TRBV6-5, the J call TRBJ2-7, with D maybe TRBD2 (5 bases). The CDR3 has 16 amino acids. The V end lost 0 bases, the J end lost 3 bases, and 15 bases lay between the germline ends. CDR1 MNHEY and CDR2 SVGAGI come from the germline V gene. The CDR3: CASSYSSLADNYEQYF. The DNA for the CDR3 is TGTGCCAGCAGTTACTCCTCGCTAGCTGATAACTACGAGCAGTACTTC.

J is TRBJ1-2 and V is TRBV7-3, with D perhaps matching TRBD1 (5 bases). V was pared by 3 bases and J by 8 bases, with 13 bases between. Germline V gives CDR1 SGHTA, CDR2 FQGTGA. This CDR3 region has 13 residues. The CDR3 region is CASSLGGRKGYTF. The CDR3 DNA sequence: TGTGCCAGCAGCTTGGGGGGTCGGAAAGGCTACACCTTC.

This clone was counted once. The rearrangement joins TRBV7-2 to TRBJ1-6, with TRBD1 matching over 7 bases. The V and J ends lost 1 base and 0 bases, in that order; junction bases with no gene match: 3. Germline CDR1 is SGHTA and CDR2 is FQGNSA. The CDR3 totals 17 residues. The CDR3 loop is CASSLGQGSSYNSPLHF. CDR3 DNA sequence: TGTGCCAGCAGCTTAGGACAGGGTAGCTCCTATAATTCACCCCTCCACTTT. The full variable domain, its missing parts supplied by reference TRBV7-2 and TRBJ1-6, is GAGVSQSPSNKVTEKGKDVELRCDPISGHTALYWYRQSLGQGLEFLIYFQGNSAPDKSGLPSDRFSAERTGGSVSTLTIQRTQQEDSAVYLCASSLGQGSSYNSPLHFGNGTRLTVT.